The 18 T cell receptor beta chains reported below all come from one sample, sequenced in a study of T cell changes during pregnancy in multiple sclerosis. Assay: immunoSEQ multiplex PCR; the TCRdb copy retains only in-frame clones and omits some. This sample has 90,000 to 120,000 clones, with around 94% found just once. The sequences come from peripheral blood, collected in the second trimester of pregnancy. The receptor set was obtained from a female donor with multiple sclerosis, enrolled in a pregnancy study.

The rearrangement uses TRBV5-6 and TRBJ1-4, with D unresolved. V lost 0 bases to trimming and J lost 8 bases, with 8 bases between them. The CDR3 sequence is 13 residues long. Germline V gene data show CDR1 as SGHDT and CDR2 as YYEEEE. This chain's CDR3 is CASSLVFSEKLFF. As DNA, the CDR3 is TGTGCCAGCAGCTTGGTGTTCTCGGAAAAACTGTTTTTT.

The chain links TRBV5-1 to TRBJ2-7, with D possibly matching TRBD2 (5 bases). V was pared by 4 bases and J by 0 bases, with 11 bases between. The CDR3 has 14 residues. The germline gives CDR1 SGHRS, CDR2 YFSETQ. CDR3 sequence: CASSEEALSYEQYF. For the CDR3, the DNA is TGCGCCAGCAGCGAGGAGGCCCTCTCCTACGAGCAGTACTTC.

The gene calls are TRBV30 and TRBJ1-2, with unresolved D. Per germline, CDR1 GTSNPN and CDR2 SVGIG (reference sequence). Trimming shortened V by 0 bases and J by 8 bases, and 13 bases separated the two germline ends. The CDR3 is 13 residues long. As DNA, the CDR3 is TGTGCCTGGAGTGTAAGAAGGGAGATAGGCTACACCTTC. Protein product: CAWSVRREIGYTF. Supplemented by reference TRBV30 and TRBJ1-2, the full variable domain reads SQTIHQWPATLVQPVGSPLSLECTVEGTSNPNLYWYRQAAGRGLQLLFYSVGIGQISSEVPQNLSASRPQDRQFILSSKKLLLSDSGFYLCAWSVRREIGYTFGSGTRLTVV.

V and J are TRBV5-6 and TRBJ2-3; 9 nucleotides match TRBD2. CDR1 and CDR2 (germline): SGHDT, YYEEEE. The CDR3 is 15 residues long. The ends lost 2 bases at V and 5 bases at J; junction bases unmatched: 6. As DNA, the CDR3 is TGTGCCAGCAGCTTCTTGCGGGGGGGCGTAGATACGCAGTATTTT. Its protein is CASSFLRGGVDTQYF.

The rearrangement joins TRBV30 to TRBJ2-2, with D maybe TRBD2 (6 bases). V lost 5 bases and J 5 bases, leaving 15 bases between the germline ends. This CDR3 is 14 amino acids long. Germline V gives CDR1 GTSNPN, CDR2 SVGIG (reference sequence). As DNA, the CDR3 is TGTGCCTGGGGAGGGGCTAAGTCGACCGGGGAGCTGTTTTTT. Encoded protein: CAWGGAKSTGELFF. The full variable domain, its missing parts supplied by reference TRBV30 and TRBJ2-2, is SQTIHQWPATLVQPVGSPLSLECTVEGTSNPNLYWYRQAAGRGLQLLFYSVGIGQISSEVPQNLSASRPQDRQFILSSKKLLLSDSGFYLCAWGGAKSTGELFFGEGSRLTVL.

The chain recombines TRBV5-1 with TRBJ2-1; 8 nucleotides line up with TRBD1. Germline V gene sequence: CDR1 SGHRS, CDR2 YFSETQ. V shed 4 bases and J 1 base; nucleotides not matched to a gene: 1. This CDR3 region has 14 residues. CDR3 nucleotide sequence: TGCGCCAGCAGCGGACAGGGATCCTACAATGAGCAGTTCTTC. Amino acids: CASSGQGSYNEQFF. Filled out from reference TRBV5-1 and TRBJ2-1, the complete variable domain reads KAGVTQTPRYLIKTRGQQVTLSCSPISGHRSVSWYQQTPGQGLQFLFEYFSETQRNKGNFPGRFSGRQFSNSRSEMNVSTLELGDSALYLCASSGQGSYNEQFFGPGTRLTVL.

This clone was detected only once. The chain joins TRBV28 to TRBJ2-5; TRBD2 aligns across 9 bases. The CDR3 totals 15 residues. CDR1 MDHEN and CDR2 SYDVKM come from the germline V gene. Trimming took 6 bases from V and 4 from J; bases not matched to a gene: 9. This CDR3 is CASRSTSGSPETQYF. CDR3 DNA sequence: TGTGCCAGCAGATCGACTAGCGGATCTCCAGAGACCCAGTACTTC.

The gene calls are TRBV19 and TRBJ1-4; D may be TRBD1 (5 bases). Germline-derived CDR1 and CDR2 are LNHDA and SQIVND (reference sequence). Trimming took 3 bases from V and 3 from J, leaving 8 bases between them. There are 14 residues in the CDR3. In nucleotides, the CDR3 is TGTGCCAGTAGTATCAGGGACTCTAATGAAAAACTGTTTTTT. It yields the protein CASSIRDSNEKLFF.

The V and J genes are TRBV19 and TRBJ1-5, with a tentative D call TRBD1 (6 bases). Germline values: CDR1 LNHDA, CDR2 SQIVND (reference sequence). This CDR3 has 14 amino acids. The ends were cut back, 6 bases at V and 6 bases at J, with 15 bases in the middle. In DNA, the CDR3 is TGTGCCAGTAGGGACCGGGACATAGTTCAGCCCCAGCATTTT. Translated: CASRDRDIVQPQHF.

The chain has TRBV6-6 and TRBJ2-7; perhaps TRBD1 as D (6 bases). The CDR3 loop spans 14 amino acids. V lost 0 bases, J lost 3 bases, and 9 bases lay in between. The germline V gene has CDR1 MNHNY and CDR2 SVGAGI (reference sequence). The CDR3 DNA follows: TGTGCCAGCAGTTACTCGACCAGGGGCTACGAGCAGTACTTC. Translating it yields CASSYSTRGYEQYF.

The chain uses TRBV2 and TRBJ1-4, with 9 nucleotides matching TRBD1. V lost 6 bases and J lost 2; bases outside the gene matches: 7. CDR1 and CDR2 from the germline V gene are SNHLY and FYNNEI. The CDR3 sequence is 16 residues long. The CDR3 here is CASSHTGGATNEKLFF. The DNA of the CDR3 is TGTGCCAGCAGCCATACAGGGGGCGCGACTAATGAAAAACTGTTTTTT.

The CDR3 bases are TGCGCCAGCGGCGACACGAGCTCCTACAATGAGCAGTTCTTC. Translation: CASGDTSSYNEQFF. The V call is TRBV5-1, the J call TRBJ2-1; D gene uncertain. The V gene lost 7 bases and the J gene lost 0 bases, with 11 bases spanning the gap. Germline loops: CDR1 SGHRS, CDR2 YFSETQ. The CDR3 loop spans 14 amino acids.

The chain combines TRBV5-1 with TRBJ2-3; 11 positions match TRBD2. Germline CDR1 SGHRS, CDR2 YFSETQ. The V segment lost 2 bases and the J segment 0 bases; nucleotides outside the gene matches: 11. The length of the CDR3 is 19 residues. The CDR3 nucleotides are TGCGCCAGCAGCTTAATTCGACTAGCGGGGAGTACTAGCACAGATACGCAGTATTTT. Protein product: CASSLIRLAGSTSTDTQYF.

The rearrangement uses TRBV2 and TRBJ1-2; D is perhaps TRBD1 (6 bases). The CDR3 covers 14 residues. Germline CDR1 is SNHLY and CDR2 is FYNNEI. V was cut by 6 bases and J by 4 bases, with 15 bases left in between. The CDR3: CASRPAGVVYGYTF. The CDR3 DNA follows: TGTGCCAGCAGGCCCGCAGGGGTGGTCTATGGCTACACCTTC.

This clone occurred once. V is TRBV2 and J is TRBJ2-2; the D gene is possibly TRBD1 (6 bases). Trimming pared 6 bases from V and 5 bases from J, leaving 10 bases between. Germline CDR1 and CDR2: SNHLY and FYNNEI. The CDR3 totals 13 residues. CDR3 loop: CASRQGSTGELFF. CDR3 DNA sequence: TGTGCCAGCAGACAGGGTTCAACCGGGGAGCTGTTTTTT.

The chain joins TRBV29-1 to TRBJ2-5, with 7 bases identical to TRBD2. With 4 bases clipped from V and 7 bases from J, the junction kept 12 bases outside the gene matches. This CDR3 region has 14 residues. The germline V gene has CDR1 SQVTM and CDR2 ANQGSEA. In DNA, the CDR3 is TGCAGCGTTGTCGGCAGGGAGGGTACTCGGACCCAGTACTTC. Translated, it gives CSVVGREGTRTQYF.

On this clone: Other DNA sequences of this sample code for an identical CDR3. The V call is TRBV19, the J call TRBJ2-7, with TRBD1 identical over 9 bases. V gave up 5 bases and J gave up 2 bases; unmatched junction bases: 1. The CDR3 has 13 residues. Germline values: CDR1 LNHDA, CDR2 SQIVND (reference sequence). CDR3 loop: CASSRTGAYEQYF. CDR3 coding DNA: TGTGCCAGTAGTCGGACAGGGGCCTACGAGCAGTACTTC.

V and J are TRBV28 and TRBJ1-3; TRBD1 might be the D (5 bases). Deletions cut 6 bases from V and 8 bases from J, with 11 bases between. Germline CDR1 is MDHEN and CDR2 is SYDVKM. The CDR3 extends over 12 amino acids. CDR3 sequence: CASRESGDTIYF. CDR3 DNA sequence: TGTGCCAGCAGGGAGTCGGGGGACACCATATATTTT.